The 31 T cell receptor beta chains given below trace back to one sample, sequenced in a study of T-cell reconstitution after alpha-beta-depleted transplantation in children. Unique molecular identifiers were used in preparing the TCRbeta library. TCRdb called the PCR reads again in MiXCR, with one record for every CDR3 protein. The sample has 300,000 to 400,000 distinct CDR3 sequences, 23% seen once. This sample comprised PBMCs, mostly from graft donor cells, obtained 180 days after TCRalphabeta/CD19-depleted stem cell transplant. The receptors here all came from a male patient aged 10-17 years who had a stem cell transplant for acute lymphoblastic leukemia, so the T cells may come from the graft donor.

The chain recombines TRBV20-1 with TRBJ1-2; TRBD1 is a possible D gene (5 bases). V lost 0 bases and J lost 6, with 11 bases in between. In germline, CDR1 is DFQATT, CDR2 SNEGSKA (reference sequence). CDR3 length: 13 residues. The CDR3 nucleotides read TGCAGTGCTAGAGACTCCATAGGGGATGGCTACACCTTC. Translated, it gives CSARDSIGDGYTF.

V and J are TRBV24-1 and TRBJ2-3; a possible D gene is TRBD1 (6 bases). CDR1 is KGHDR, CDR2 SFDVKD, per germline. V dropped 4 bases and J dropped 4 bases, with 14 bases sitting between them. The CDR3 has 15 residues. CDR3 in amino acids: CATSDHLTGPDTQYF. The DNA of the CDR3 is TGTGCCACCAGTGACCACCTGACAGGTCCAGATACGCAGTATTTT.

This clonotype has only a few counts. The rearrangement joins TRBV20-1 to TRBJ2-3; 10 bases line up with TRBD2. The CDR3 is 15 residues long. Germline CDR1 and CDR2: DFQATT and SNEGSKA (reference sequence). V dropped 6 bases and J dropped 4; count of bases not matched to a gene: 10. This CDR3 is CSASLPGLAPDTQYF. For the CDR3, the DNA is TGCAGTGCCTCCCTACCGGGACTAGCGCCAGATACGCAGTATTTT.

There are a few counts of this clonotype. The V gene is TRBV5-1, the J gene TRBJ2-3; 11 bases map to TRBD2. CDR3 length: 18 amino acids. Germline values: CDR1 SGHRS, CDR2 YFSETQ. V shed 0 bases and J 2 bases; nucleotides not matched to a gene: 8. CDR3 nucleotide sequence: TGCGCCAGCAGCTTGGCGGTAGCGGGAGGGCCGCTCACAGATACGCAGTATTTT. This codes for CASSLAVAGGPLTDTQYF.

This clonotype has only a few counts. The V and J genes are TRBV28 and TRBJ1-2; D remains ambiguous. V lost 4 bases and J 4 bases, leaving 13 bases between the germline ends. CDR1 and CDR2 from the germline V gene are MDHEN and SYDVKM. The CDR3 consists of 14 residues. CDR3 nucleotides: TGTGCCAGCAGTTCAATCCGGGCGACCTATGGCTACACCTTC. Its translation: CASSSIRATYGYTF.

The V call is TRBV27, the J call TRBJ1-2, with D possibly being TRBD1 (6 bases). The CDR3 is made up of 15 amino acids. Germline V CDR1 and CDR2: MNHEY, SMNVEV (reference sequence). Trimming took 3 bases from V and 4 from J, leaving 15 bases between them. The CDR3 protein is CASSFVADSFYGYTF. CDR3 in DNA: TGTGCCAGCAGTTTCGTAGCGGACAGCTTCTATGGCTACACCTTC.

The chain recombines TRBV29-1 with TRBJ1-1; TRBD1 matches 7 bases. The CDR3 length is 12 residues. The ends lost 3 bases at V and 6 bases at J; junction bases unmatched: 4. Per germline, CDR1 SQVTM and CDR2 ANQGSEA. This chain's CDR3 is CSVDRGGAEAFF. The CDR3 DNA reads as TGCAGCGTTGACAGGGGGGGGGCTGAAGCTTTCTTT. Together with reference TRBV29-1 and TRBJ1-1, the CDR3 gives the full variable domain: SAVISQKPSRDICQRGTSLTIQCQVDSQVTMMFWYRQQPGQSLTLIATANQGSEATYESGFVIDKFPISRPNLTFSTLTVSNMSPEDSSIYLCSVDRGGAEAFFGQGTRLTVV.

The CDR3 nucleotides are TGTGCCAGCAGCTCCGACAGGAGGGAGGGTCAGCCCCAGCATTTT. It specifies CASSSDRREGQPQHF. The chain has TRBV6-1 and TRBJ1-5, with D possibly being TRBD1 (6 bases). With 6 bases removed from V and 6 bases from J, the gap between germline ends came to 18 bases. From germline, CDR1 is MNHNS and CDR2 SASEGT. There are 15 residues in the CDR3.

This clonotype has a handful of counts. V and J are TRBV6-2 or TRBV6-3 and TRBJ2-5; 8 bases fit TRBD1. V was clipped by 2 bases and J by 2 bases; unmatched bases: 10. From germline, CDR1 is MNHEY and CDR2 SVGEGT. The CDR3 totals 17 residues. The CDR3 sequence: CASSYAFDRGQQETQYF. The CDR3 nucleotides read TGTGCCAGCAGTTACGCGTTTGACAGGGGCCAACAAGAGACCCAGTACTTC.

This clonotype was counted between two and nine times. The chain joins TRBV12-3 or TRBV12-4 to TRBJ2-2; TRBD2 might be the D (6 bases). The CDR3 totals 16 residues. The V end lost 5 bases, the J end lost 5 bases, and 18 bases lay between the germline ends. Written as DNA, the CDR3 is TGTGCCAGCAGTCCCACAGCGGGTGGAGTAACCGGGGAGCTGTTTTTT. It translates to CASSPTAGGVTGELFF.

The chain links TRBV4-1 to TRBJ2-2; 7 nucleotides line up with TRBD1. The CDR3 loop spans 14 amino acids. V was clipped by 7 bases and J by 5 bases; unmatched bases: 7. The germline V gene encodes CDR1 MGHRA and CDR2 YSYEKL. This CDR3 reads CASTTGRATGELFF. In DNA form, the CDR3 reads TGCGCCAGCACGACAGGGCGGGCGACCGGGGAGCTGTTTTTT.

V gene TRBV19 combines with J gene TRBJ2-7; the match to TRBD2 covers 13 bases. CDR3 length: 16 residues. CDR1 and CDR2 (germline): LNHDA, SQIVND (reference sequence). V lost 4 bases to trimming and J lost 2 bases; unmatched junction nucleotides: 5. CDR3 sequence reads: CASSKGLAGETYEQYF. The CDR3 bases are TGTGCCAGTAGTAAAGGACTAGCGGGAGAAACCTACGAGCAGTACTTC. Full variable domain (outside the CDR3, taken from reference TRBV19 and TRBJ2-7): DGGITQSPKYLFRKEGQNVTLSCEQNLNHDAMYWYRQDPGQGLRLIYYSQIVNDFQKGDIAEGYSVSREKKESFPLTVTSAQKNPTAFYLCASSKGLAGETYEQYFGPGTRLTVT.

The CDR3 nucleotides read TGCGCCAGCAGCCCTCATAGCTCCTACAATGAGCAGTTCTTC. This codes for CASSPHSSYNEQFF. The gene calls are TRBV5-1 and TRBJ2-1; D unresolved. Trimming shortened V by 4 bases and J by 0 bases, and 8 bases separated the two germline ends. Germline loops: CDR1 SGHRS, CDR2 YFSETQ. The CDR3 contains 14 residues. The variable domain in full, completed from reference TRBV5-1 and TRBJ2-1, reads KAGVTQTPRYLIKTRGQQVTLSCSPISGHRSVSWYQQTPGQGLQFLFEYFSETQRNKGNFPGRFSGRQFSNSRSEMNVSTLELGDSALYLCASSPHSSYNEQFFGPGTRLTVL.

This clonotype was found a few times. V usage is TRBV10-2 and J usage is TRBJ2-1; no firm D call. This CDR3 region has 13 residues. V lost 1 base, J lost 6 bases, and 7 bases lay in between. Germline lookup yields CDR1 WSHSY and CDR2 SAAADI. CDR3 coding DNA: TGCGCCAGCAGTGAGTTGTTTCGCAATGAGCAGTTCTTC. Translated: CASSELFRNEQFF.

The V gene is TRBV11-2, the J gene TRBJ1-5, with unresolved D. CDR3 length equals 14 residues. The V end lost 3 bases, the J end lost 0 bases, and 6 bases lay between the germline ends. The germline V gene has CDR1 SGHAT and CDR2 FQNNGV. The CDR3 sequence is CASSFSNSNQPQHF. The CDR3 DNA is TGTGCCAGCAGCTTCAGCAATAGCAATCAGCCCCAGCATTTT.

This clonotype was seen only a few times. V usage is TRBV4-2 and J usage is TRBJ2-5; 8 nucleotides line up with TRBD2. The CDR3 covers 17 residues. The germline CDR1 and CDR2 sequences are LGHNA and YNFKEQ. After removal of 4 bases from V and 2 bases from J, the junction contained 12 bases not matched to a gene. CDR3 sequence: CASSPRTTGGIQETQYF. CDR3 nucleotide sequence: TGTGCCAGCAGCCCCAGGACGACGGGGGGGATACAAGAGACCCAGTACTTC.

V usage is TRBV25-1 and J usage is TRBJ2-3, with TRBD2 matching over 7 bases. The CDR3 is 15 amino acids. Germline V gene sequence: CDR1 MGHDK, CDR2 SYGVNS. J lost 6 bases, V lost 3 bases, and 9 bases had no gene match. CDR3 sequence reads: CASSETSRLKDTQYF. CDR3 nucleotides: TGTGCCAGCAGTGAGACTAGCCGCCTTAAGGATACGCAGTATTTT.

The rearrangement uses TRBV20-1 and TRBJ2-7; TRBD2 aligns across 9 bases. The CDR3 spans 12 residues. Trimming removed 2 bases from V and 13 bases from J; junction bases left unmatched: 9. Germline CDR1 reads DFQATT; CDR2 reads SNEGSKA (reference sequence). The CDR3 coding sequence is TGCAGTGCTAGAACGGCGGGAGGGCCAATATACTTC. Translating it yields CSARTAGGPIYF.

The CDR3 DNA reads as TGTGCCAGCAGCTTATCTGGAGGAATAGCCAACGTCCTGACTTTC. Its translation: CASSLSGGIANVLTF. The V call is TRBV7-2, the J call TRBJ2-6; TRBD2 is a possible D gene (5 bases). The V gene's germline CDR1 is SGHTA and CDR2 FQGNSA. The CDR3 loop spans 15 amino acids. V lost 2 bases to trimming and J lost 7 bases, with 12 bases between them.

This clonotype was found a few times. The chain joins TRBV7-6 to TRBJ2-1; D uncertain. V lost 3 bases and J 10 bases, leaving 7 bases between the germline ends. The CDR3 is made up of 11 amino acids. Germline V gene data show CDR1 as SGHVS and CDR2 as FNYEAQ. The CDR3 spells CASSLSREQFF. The CDR3 DNA reads TGTGCCAGCAGCTTGAGCCGGGAGCAGTTCTTC.

This clonotype was seen a handful of times. The chain combines TRBV29-1 with TRBJ1-1, with D possibly matching TRBD1 (5 bases). CDR1 and CDR2 (germline): SQVTM, ANQGSEA. The CDR3 is 13 residues long. V was cut by 3 bases and J by 2 bases, with 10 bases left in between. The CDR3 loop is CSVDEGLNTEAFF. DNA for the CDR3: TGCAGCGTTGATGAGGGACTTAACACTGAAGCTTTCTTT.

This clonotype was found a few times. This sequence joins TRBV5-1 and TRBJ2-2, with 7 bases fitting TRBD1. Germline-derived CDR1 and CDR2 are SGHRS and YFSETQ. V gave up 6 bases and J gave up 7 bases; unmatched junction bases: 12. The CDR3 covers 15 residues. The CDR3 DNA follows: TGCGCCAGCACTGGGACAGCCGGTCGTATCGGGGAGCTGTTTTTT. Translated, it gives CASTGTAGRIGELFF.

This clonotype was recorded at least ten times. J is TRBJ1-2 and V is TRBV7-2, with D unclear. The CDR3 has 15 residues. Germline V gene lookup returns CDR1 SGHTA and CDR2 FQGNSA. V lost 1 base and J 4 bases, leaving 13 bases between the germline ends. Written as DNA, the CDR3 is TGTGCCAGCAGCTTAGGCCGACGGACCTTCTATGGCTACACCTTC. It specifies CASSLGRRTFYGYTF.

This clonotype was seen a few times. The rearrangement uses TRBV5-1 and TRBJ2-2; TRBD2 matches 11 bases. Germline CDR1 and CDR2: SGHRS and YFSETQ. The CDR3 length is 16 residues. V lost 2 bases, J lost 8 bases, and 8 bases stayed unmatched. CDR3 loop: CASSFLLAGVAGELFF. In DNA form, the CDR3 reads TGCGCCAGCAGCTTCCTACTAGCGGGAGTAGCGGGGGAGCTGTTTTTT.

This chain uses TRBV20-1 with TRBJ1-4; D not certain. Trimming stripped 4 bases from V and 14 bases from J, with 14 bases between. Germline-derived CDR1 and CDR2 are DFQATT and SNEGSKA (reference sequence). The CDR3 runs to 11 residues. CDR3 sequence (DNA): TGCAGTGCTACGTCGAAAGGCAATCTGTTTTTT. Translating gives CSATSKGNLFF.

This chain connects TRBV2 to TRBJ2-2, with 10 bases matching TRBD2. The junction had 18 bases not matched to a gene; V was cut back by 8 bases and J by 6 bases. This CDR3 is 18 amino acids long. Germline V gene lookup returns CDR1 SNHLY and CDR2 FYNNEI. CDR3 protein: CASCLTALAGDPAGELFF. The CDR3 DNA is TGTGCCAGCTGTTTAACGGCGCTAGCGGGAGATCCCGCCGGGGAGCTGTTTTTT.

The table lists this clonotype with a few counts. The J gene is TRBJ1-5, the V gene TRBV24-1; D perhaps matches TRBD1 (5 bases). The V end was cut by 7 bases, the J end by 2 bases, with 11 bases between. The CDR3 length is 14 residues. From germline, CDR1 is KGHDR and CDR2 SFDVKD. The CDR3 DNA follows: TGTGCCACCAGCCAGGGTTACGGCAATCAGCCCCAGCATTTT. Residues: CATSQGYGNQPQHF.

The chain couples TRBV4-1 to TRBJ2-7; 10 bases are shared with TRBD1. Germline-derived CDR1 and CDR2 are MGHRA and YSYEKL. The trim removed 1 base at V and 5 bases at J, leaving 5 bases unmatched. The CDR3 loop spans 15 amino acids. The CDR3 is CASSQGDRGFDEQYF. CDR3 DNA: TGCGCCAGCAGCCAAGGGGACAGGGGTTTCGACGAGCAGTACTTC.

This clonotype was detected only a few times. The rearrangement links TRBV12-3 or TRBV12-4 to TRBJ2-1, with 10 nucleotides matching TRBD2. V lost 6 bases and J lost 4; bases outside the gene matches: 6. The CDR3 consists of 15 residues. CDR3 sequence (DNA): TGTGCCAGCAGAGCTGGACTAGCGGATTACAATGAGCAGTTCTTC. Its translation: CASRAGLADYNEQFF.

In this sample, this clonotype turned up many times. V is TRBV5-1 and J is TRBJ2-5; possible D gene TRBD1, 5 bases. The germline gives CDR1 SGHRS, CDR2 YFSETQ. Trimming cost V 0 bases and J 3 bases, with 6 bases left between them. This CDR3 region has 13 residues. The CDR3 region is CASSLVREETQYF. In DNA form, the CDR3 reads TGCGCCAGCAGCTTGGTCAGGGAAGAGACCCAGTACTTC.

This clonotype was picked up a small number of times. This rearrangement joins TRBV7-6 to TRBJ1-2, with D maybe TRBD1 (5 bases). V was trimmed by 0 bases and J by 5 bases, leaving 16 bases between them. The length of the CDR3 is 16 residues. The germline V gene has CDR1 SGHVS and CDR2 FNYEAQ. Here the CDR3 reads CASSLAHSQEGYGYTF. DNA for the CDR3: TGTGCCAGCAGCTTAGCCCACTCACAGGAAGGTTATGGCTACACCTTC.